These 13 T cell receptor beta chains came from one sample sequenced in a study of response to subunit inactivated influenza vaccine. A single record per CDR3 protein comes from TCRdb applying MiXCR to the RT-PCR reads. The repertoire holds about 310,000 distinct CDR3 sequences, 22% seen once, with 10% in the top ten. The sample was PBMCs from blood, taken 21 months after vaccination. The receptors shown here come from a man aged 50 to 69 who received an inactivated influenza vaccine.

This clonotype has more than one count but fewer than ten. The CDR3 region is CASSPPSGTDTQYF. The CDR3 region has the DNA TGTGCCAGCTCACCACCTAGCGGCACAGATACGCAGTATTTT. This rearrangement joins TRBV18 to TRBJ2-3; D is possibly TRBD2 (5 bases). The CDR3 is made up of 14 amino acids. Trimming pared 0 bases from V and 1 base from J, leaving 5 bases between. The V gene's germline CDR1 is KGHSH and CDR2 LQKENI. The full variable domain, rest sourced from reference TRBV18 and TRBJ2-3, is NAGVMQNPRHLVRRRGQEARLRCSPMKGHSHVYWYRQLPEEGLKFMVYLQKENIIDESGMPKERFSAEFPKEGPSILRIQQVVRGDSAAYFCASSPPSGTDTQYFGPGTRLTVL.

This clonotype was observed a few times. The chain carries TRBV12-3 or TRBV12-4 and TRBJ1-2, with D tentatively TRBD1 (5 bases). This CDR3 is 15 amino acids long. V was pared by 3 bases and J by 3 bases, with 14 bases between. The CDR3 nucleotides are TGTGCCAGCAGTTTTGCTCCAGGGAGTTACTATGGCTACACCTTC. It is translated as CASSFAPGSYYGYTF.

V gene TRBV11-2 combines with J gene TRBJ2-3; D unclear. The CDR3 has 15 residues. Trimming shortened V by 5 bases and J by 0 bases, and 12 bases separated the two germline ends. Germline values: CDR1 SGHAT, CDR2 FQNNGV. In DNA, the CDR3 is TGTGCCAGCAGCACCGGACCCGGGAGCACAGATACGCAGTATTTT. Translated: CASSTGPGSTDTQYF.

This clonotype has a handful of counts. The chain is built from TRBV7-2 and TRBJ2-1; D unresolved. Germline loops: CDR1 SGHTA, CDR2 FQGNSA. Deletions cut 5 bases from V and 13 bases from J, with 12 bases between. The CDR3 sequence is 11 residues long. CDR3 coding DNA: TGTGCCAGCAGCCCTAGTCAATCACAGTTCTTC. Protein: CASSPSQSQFF. Variable domain in full (rest from reference TRBV7-2 and TRBJ2-1): GAGVSQSPSNKVTEKGKDVELRCDPISGHTALYWYRQSLGQGLEFLIYFQGNSAPDKSGLPSDRFSAERTGGSVSTLTIQRTQQEDSAVYLCASSPSQSQFFGPGTRLTVL.

This clonotype turned up a few times. Written as DNA, the CDR3 is TGTGCCAGCAGGAGACAGGAGGATCAAGGCTACACCTTC. Its protein is CASRRQEDQGYTF. The rearrangement links TRBV6-1 to TRBJ1-2; possibly TRBD1 for D (6 bases). Germline V gives CDR1 MNHNS, CDR2 SASEGT. This CDR3 has 13 residues. Trimming took off 6 bases at V and 8 bases at J, with 16 bases between the two ends.

This clonotype appeared a few times. This chain joins TRBV29-1 and TRBJ2-5; 9 bases fit TRBD1. The CDR3 consists of 17 residues. Germline V lookup: CDR1 SQVTM, CDR2 ANQGSEA. J was trimmed by 4 bases and V by 3 bases; bases with no gene match: 15. The CDR3 DNA follows: TGCAGCGTTGATATGGGATGGGACAGGGTAGTTCGAGAGACCCAGTACTTC. It encodes CSVDMGWDRVVRETQYF.

The chain combines TRBV12-3 or TRBV12-4 with TRBJ1-1; no clear D gene. Trimming pared 11 bases from V and 1 base from J, leaving 11 bases between. CDR3 length equals 12 residues. The CDR3 nucleotides read TGTGCCGTTTCCTGGGGGAACACTGAAGCTTTCTTT. Its protein is CAVSWGNTEAFF.

This clonotype was seen a handful of times. The chain is built from TRBV12-3 or TRBV12-4 and TRBJ2-1; TRBD2 aligns across 9 bases. Trimming cost V 5 bases and J 7 bases; bases outside gene matches: 6. The CDR3 contains 14 residues. The CDR3 is CASSISGGFNEQFF. DNA of the CDR3: TGTGCCAGCAGTATAAGCGGGGGGTTTAATGAGCAGTTCTTC.

The V and J genes are TRBV6-2 or TRBV6-3 and TRBJ1-1; maybe TRBD1 (5 bases). Trimming cost V 6 bases and J 3 bases, with 14 bases left between them. This CDR3 spans 14 amino acids. The germline gives CDR1 MNHEY, CDR2 SVGEGT. The CDR3 bases are TGTGCCAGCAGATTATCCTCGGGGGACACTGAAGCTTTCTTT. Translation: CASRLSSGDTEAFF.

The chain carries TRBV4-2 and TRBJ2-2, with TRBD2 matching over 7 bases. The CDR3 is made up of 19 amino acids. Germline-derived CDR1 and CDR2 are LGHNA and YNFKEQ. With V trimmed by 3 bases and J by 3 bases, 16 bases remained unmatched. This CDR3 reads CASSHFGDGSSGYTGELFF. The CDR3 nucleotides are TGTGCCAGCAGCCATTTTGGGGATGGATCTAGCGGTTACACCGGGGAGCTGTTTTTT.

The chain recombines TRBV2 with TRBJ2-5; a possible D gene is TRBD2 (5 bases). Germline V gene sequence: CDR1 SNHLY, CDR2 FYNNEI. There are 16 residues in the CDR3. Trimming stripped 6 bases from V and 5 bases from J, with 22 bases between. The CDR3 reads CASRESGNPPRETQYF. The CDR3 DNA sequence: TGTGCCAGCAGAGAATCCGGGAACCCACCCCGGGAGACCCAGTACTTC.

The table lists this clonotype with a few counts. This chain uses TRBV7-2 with TRBJ1-1; D remains unclear. Germline V lookup: CDR1 SGHTA, CDR2 FQGNSA. Between the trimmed V and J ends, which lost 5 bases and 0 bases, there was a span of 10 bases. The CDR3 runs 14 residues. The CDR3 DNA sequence: TGTGCCAGCAGCCTAGGGATCCTGAACACTGAAGCTTTCTTT. Its protein product is CASSLGILNTEAFF.

There are many counts of this clonotype. This chain links TRBV20-1 with TRBJ1-2; the D gene is possibly TRBD1 (6 bases). The germline CDR1 and CDR2 sequences are DFQATT and SNEGSKA (reference sequence). Deletions cut 3 bases from V and 2 bases from J, with 16 bases between. The CDR3 loop spans 15 amino acids. The CDR3 DNA sequence: TGCAGTGCTAGCCCGGAAGGACAGCTCAACTATGGCTACACCTTC. This sequence encodes CSASPEGQLNYGYTF.